This TCR beta chain was recovered during a study of response to subunit inactivated influenza vaccine. Whole-study results and caveats: The study's authors posited that every seasonal influenza vaccination enlists few new T cells.

This clonotype was observed many times. What it recognizes is unknown. TCRdb redid the calling of the RT-PCR reads with MiXCR, one entry per CDR3 protein. This sample has over 150,000 distinct CDR3 sequences, with around a tenth found just once. CDR3 size: 14 residues. V shed 5 bases and J 2 bases; nucleotides not matched to a gene: 4. CDR1 is MGHRA, CDR2 YSYEKL, per germline. Sample: non-naive T cells sorted from PBMCs, taken on the day of vaccination. The chain combines TRBV4-1 with TRBJ2-7; 9 positions match TRBD1. The receptor's source is a middle-aged man who received an inactivated influenza vaccine. The CDR3 region is CASSKWDRAYEQYF. CDR3 DNA sequence: TGCGCCAGCAGCAAGTGGGACAGGGCCTACGAGCAGTACTTC.